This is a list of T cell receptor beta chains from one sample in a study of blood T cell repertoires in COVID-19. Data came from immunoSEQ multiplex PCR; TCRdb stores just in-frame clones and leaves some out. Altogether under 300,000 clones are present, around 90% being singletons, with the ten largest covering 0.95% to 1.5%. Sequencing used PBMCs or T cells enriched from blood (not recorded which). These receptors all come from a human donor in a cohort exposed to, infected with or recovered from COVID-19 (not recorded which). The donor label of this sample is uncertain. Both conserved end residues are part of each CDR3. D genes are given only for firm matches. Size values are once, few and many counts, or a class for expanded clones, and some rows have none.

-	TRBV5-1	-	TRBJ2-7	TGCGCCAGCAGCTTGGGGACACCCTCCTACGAGCAGTACTTC	CASSLGTPSYEQYF
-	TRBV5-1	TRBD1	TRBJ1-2	TGCGCCAGCAGCCCGATCACAGGGGACGGGGGCTACACCTTC	CASSPITGDGGYTF
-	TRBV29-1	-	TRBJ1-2	TGCAGCGTTCCTCGGCAGGGGATATATGGCTACACCTTC	CSVPRQGIYGYTF
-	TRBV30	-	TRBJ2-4	TGTGCCTGGTCCCTAAACACCCTTCGGCAGGGAATTAGCAAAAACATTCAGTACTTC	CAWSLNTLRQGISKNIQYF
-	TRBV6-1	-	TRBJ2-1	TGTGCCAGCAGTGAAGCGCGGGGCGCTGCACCGTACAATGAGCAGTTCTTC	CASSEARGAAPYNEQFF
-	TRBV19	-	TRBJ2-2	TGTGCCAGTACAAAGGGCGCGGGGAACACCGGGGAGCTGTTTTTT	CASTKGAGNTGELFF
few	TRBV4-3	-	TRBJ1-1	TGCGCCAGCAGCCCGGGGTTTAGTGACACTGAAGCTTTCTTT	CASSPGFSDTEAFF
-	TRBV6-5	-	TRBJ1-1	TGTGCCAGCAGTACAAGACAGGCCATGAACACTGAAGCTTTCTTT	CASSTRQAMNTEAFF
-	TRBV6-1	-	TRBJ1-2	TGTGCCAGCAGTGAAGCGAGGGTAGGGGGCTACACCTTC	CASSEARVGGYTF
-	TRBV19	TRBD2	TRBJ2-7	TGTGCCAGTAGTATAGATCGGGAGGGGTTCGGCGAGCAGTACTTC	CASSIDREGFGEQYF
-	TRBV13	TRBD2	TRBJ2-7	TGTGCCAGCAGCTTAACTTCGGGGGGGCCTCCCGAGCAGTACTTC	CASSLTSGGPPEQYF
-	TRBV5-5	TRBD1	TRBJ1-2	TGTGCCAGCAGCTTGGTCGTCGGACAGGCTGAAGGCTACACCTTC	CASSLVVGQAEGYTF
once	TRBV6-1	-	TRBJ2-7	TGTGCCAGCAGTGAATCGCACAGGGAGCACTACGAGCAGTACTTC	CASSESHREHYEQYF
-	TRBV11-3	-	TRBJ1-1	TGTGCCAGCAGCTCGGGGGGGGCCACTGAAGCTTTCTTT	CASSSGGATEAFF
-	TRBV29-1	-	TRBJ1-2	TGCAGCGTTGGGGCCCTGGGGGGCTATGGCTACACCTTC	CSVGALGGYGYTF
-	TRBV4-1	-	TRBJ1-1	TGCGCCAGCAGCCGCAGGGTAGAGACTGAAGCTTTCTTT	CASSRRVETEAFF
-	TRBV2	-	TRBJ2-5	TGTGCCAGCAGTGAATGGGCGAATTCCCAAGAGACCCAGTACTTC	CASSEWANSQETQYF
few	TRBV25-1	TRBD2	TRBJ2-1	TGTGCCAGCAGTAACGCGGGAGGGTACAATGAGCAGTTCTTC	CASSNAGGYNEQFF
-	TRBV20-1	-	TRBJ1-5	TGCAGTGCTAGTCGGGGGGGCAATCAGCCCCAGCATTTT	CSASRGGNQPQHF